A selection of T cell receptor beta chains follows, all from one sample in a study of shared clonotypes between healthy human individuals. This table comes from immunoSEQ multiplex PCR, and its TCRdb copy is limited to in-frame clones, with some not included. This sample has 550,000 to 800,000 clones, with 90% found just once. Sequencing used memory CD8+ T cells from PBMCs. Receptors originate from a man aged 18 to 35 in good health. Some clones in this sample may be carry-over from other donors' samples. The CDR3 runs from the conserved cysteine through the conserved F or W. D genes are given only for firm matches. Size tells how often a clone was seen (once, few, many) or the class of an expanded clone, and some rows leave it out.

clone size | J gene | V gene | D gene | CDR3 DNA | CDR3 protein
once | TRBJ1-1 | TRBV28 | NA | TGTGCCAGCCAGACCGGGACGGCTAAGAACACTGAAGCTTTCTTT | CASQTGTAKNTEAFF
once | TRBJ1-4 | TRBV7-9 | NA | TGTGCCAGCAGCCGGGGGGGCCCTAATGAAAAACTGTTTTTT | CASSRGGPNEKLFF
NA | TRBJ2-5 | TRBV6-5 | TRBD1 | TGTGCCAGCAGTCAACAGGGGGCCCAAGAGACCCAGTACTTC | CASSQQGAQETQYF
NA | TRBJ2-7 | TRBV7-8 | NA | TGTGCCAGCAGCCCGGACTTAACCCAGTACTTC | CASSPDLTQYF
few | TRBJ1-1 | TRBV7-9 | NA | TGTGCCAGCAGCCACCGCGGGGGCGGTTACACTGAAGCTTTCTTT | CASSHRGGGYTEAFF
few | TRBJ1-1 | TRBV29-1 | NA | TGCAGCGTTGTAGTATATGAAGCTTTCTTT | CSVVVYEAFF
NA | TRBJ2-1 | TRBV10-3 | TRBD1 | TGTGCCATCAGTGCACTTACAAATACAGGAGACAGGGACTCCTACAATGAGCAGTTCTTC | CAISALTNTGDRDSYNEQFF
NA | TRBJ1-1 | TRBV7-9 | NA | TGTGCCAGCAGCCCCAGGGGTGGCCCACTCCGGGAAGAAGCTTTCTTT | CASSPRGGPLREEAFF
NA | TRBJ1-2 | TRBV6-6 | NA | TGTGCCAGCAGTTACTCGGGACACCTTAACTATGGCTACACCTTC | CASSYSGHLNYGYTF
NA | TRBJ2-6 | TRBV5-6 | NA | TGTGCCAGCACCCGGGGAGGGGCCAACGTCCTGACTTTC | CASTRGGANVLTF
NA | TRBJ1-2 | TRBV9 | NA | TGTGCCAGCAGCTCCTATGAGGACCCCTATGGCTACACCTTC | CASSSYEDPYGYTF
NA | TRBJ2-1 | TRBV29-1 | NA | TGCAGCGTTATGGGTTACTACAATGAGCAGTTCTTC | CSVMGYYNEQFF
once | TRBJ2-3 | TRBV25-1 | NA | TGTGCCAGCAGTATTGGTGGGGGGACAAGAACAGATACGCAGTATTTT | CASSIGGGTRTDTQYF
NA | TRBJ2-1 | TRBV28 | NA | TGTGCCAGCAGTCGACCCTTCGGGGTGGGTGAGCAGTTCTTC | CASSRPFGVGEQFF
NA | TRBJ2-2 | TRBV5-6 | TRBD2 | TGTGCCAGCAGCATGGGACTAGCGGGAGGTCCCGGGGAGCTGTTTTTT | CASSMGLAGGPGELFF
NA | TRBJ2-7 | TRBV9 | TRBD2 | TGTGCCAGCAGCAGAGGGAGGGGGGGACTAGCGCCCTACGAGCAGTACTTC | CASSRGRGGLAPYEQYF
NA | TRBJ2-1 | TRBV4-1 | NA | TGCGCCAGCAGCCAAGATTGGGTAGAGCAGTTCTTC | CASSQDWVEQFF
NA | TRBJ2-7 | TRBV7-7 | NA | TGTGCCAGCAGCTTAAGAGACACGGGTCCGATTTTCTGTAAGGAAGAGCAGTACTTC | CASSLRDTGPIFCKEEQYF
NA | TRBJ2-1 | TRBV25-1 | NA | TGTGCCAGCAGTGTCGGAAGGGGCTCCCATGAGCAGTTCTTC | CASSVGRGSHEQFF
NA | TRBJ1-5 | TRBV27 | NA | TGTGCCAGCAGCCCAGGGATTGGCAATCAGCCCCAGCATTTT | CASSPGIGNQPQHF
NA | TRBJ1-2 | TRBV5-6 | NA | TGTGCCAGCAGCTTGACGGCCGGGGTTATTCTTGGCTACACCTTC | CASSLTAGVILGYTF
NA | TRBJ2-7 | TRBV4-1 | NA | TGCGCCAGCAGCCAAGATCGTCGGGAGGAGCAGTACTTC | CASSQDRREEQYF
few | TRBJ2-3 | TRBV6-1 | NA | TGTGCCAGCAGTGGAACGGGGCCTACAGATACGCAGTATTTT | CASSGTGPTDTQYF
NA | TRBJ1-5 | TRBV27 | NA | TGTGCCAGCAGTTTATTACCTCCAGGGACTCAGCCCCAGCATTTT | CASSLLPPGTQPQHF
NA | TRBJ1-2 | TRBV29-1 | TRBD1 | TGCAGCGTTGAAGATCCGGGTCGGGACAGGGGAATGGCCGACTACACCTTC | CSVEDPGRDRGMADYTF
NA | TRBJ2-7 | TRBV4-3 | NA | TGCGCCAGCAGCCAAGGATCTGGGCGGGCCCTCGGGTACGAGCAGTACTTC | CASSQGSGRALGYEQYF
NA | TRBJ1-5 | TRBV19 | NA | TGTGCCAGTAACACAGGGATGCAGCCCCAGCATTTT | CASNTGMQPQHF
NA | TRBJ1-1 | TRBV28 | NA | TGTGCCAGCAGTCACCATCGCGTGCATACGCGACCACGGAAAGCTTTCTTT | CASSHHRVHTRPRKAFF
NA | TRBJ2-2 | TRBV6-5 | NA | TGTGCCAGCAGTTACGTTGTGGGAAGGAACACCGGGGAGCTGTTTTTT | CASSYVVGRNTGELFF
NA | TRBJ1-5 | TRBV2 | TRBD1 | TGTGCCAGCAGATTTACAGGGGAGGGCAATCAGCCCCAGCATTTT | CASRFTGEGNQPQHF
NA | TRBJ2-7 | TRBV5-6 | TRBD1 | TGTGCCAGCAGCTTGGGGGGACAGTCCTACGAGCAGTACTTC | CASSLGGQSYEQYF
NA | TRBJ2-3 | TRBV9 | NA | TGTGCCAGTAATAGCCTTTCCACAGATACGCAGTATTTT | CASNSLSTDTQYF
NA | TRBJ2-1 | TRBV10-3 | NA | TGTGCCATCAGTGAGTCTATTCCCTACAATGAGCAGTTCTTC | CAISESIPYNEQFF
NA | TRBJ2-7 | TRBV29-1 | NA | TGCAGCGTTGAGGTCGGGTTTACCTACGAGCAGTACTTC | CSVEVGFTYEQYF
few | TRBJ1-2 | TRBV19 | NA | TGTGCCAGTAGTGCGGGAAAGTGGGATGGCTACACCTTC | CASSAGKWDGYTF
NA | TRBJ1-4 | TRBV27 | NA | TGTGCCAGCAGTCTCCAGAGGGTCACTAATGAAAAACTGTTTTTT | CASSLQRVTNEKLFF
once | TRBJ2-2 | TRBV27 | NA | TGTGCCAGCAGTTTTGGAGGGGGGGAGCTGTTTTTT | CASSFGGGELFF
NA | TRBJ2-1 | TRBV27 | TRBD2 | TGTGCCAGCAGTTCCACTAGCGGGGAGCAGTTCTTC | CASSSTSGEQFF
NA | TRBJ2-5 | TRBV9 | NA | TGTGCCAGCAGCGCGGGGGTCCTGGTAGGGGAGACCCAGTACTTC | CASSAGVLVGETQYF
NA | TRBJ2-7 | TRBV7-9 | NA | TGTGCCAGCAGCTCCATGTTGGGTCGGGCCTACGAGCAGTACTTC | CASSSMLGRAYEQYF
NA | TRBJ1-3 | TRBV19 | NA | TGTGCCAGTAGTACCAGACCTTTCTCTGGAAACACCATATATTTT | CASSTRPFSGNTIYF
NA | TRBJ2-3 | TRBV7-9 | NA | TGTGCCAGCAGCACCCCGTCCAGCCCTCCAGATACGCAGTATTTT | CASSTPSSPPDTQYF
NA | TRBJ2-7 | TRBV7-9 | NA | TGTGCCAGCAGCTGGGGAGGCGCCCTTTCCGAGCAGTACTTC | CASSWGGALSEQYF
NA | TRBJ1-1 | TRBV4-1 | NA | TGCGCCAGCAGCCAAGACAAGTGCGCCGGGGGGGGAACTGAAGCTTTCTTT | CASSQDKCAGGGTEAFF
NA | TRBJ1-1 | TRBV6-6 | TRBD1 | TGTGCCAGCAGTTCTGGGGGGACCGGGACAGGGGATGAAGCTTTCTTT | CASSSGGTGTGDEAFF
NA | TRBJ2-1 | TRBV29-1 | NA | TGCAGCGTTTCAGTCTACAATGAGCAGTTCTTC | CSVSVYNEQFF
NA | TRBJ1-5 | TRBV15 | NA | TGTGCCACCAGCCCCGACTGGGACACCGAGAATCAGCCCCAGCATTTT | CATSPDWDTENQPQHF
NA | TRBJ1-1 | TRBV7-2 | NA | TGTGCCAGCAGCTTTATCGGGACGAACACTGAAGCTTTCTTT | CASSFIGTNTEAFF